One and the same sample provided the 7 T cell receptor beta chains below, sequenced in a study of beta chain features in type 1 diabetes. Isolated RNA was reverse transcribed in full, so expressed TCRB transcripts were sequenced. The method was immunoSEQ multiplex PCR; TCRdb's version includes in-frame clones alone and lacks a portion of them. The sample lists about 340,000 clones, roughly 8% occurring once. Input material: central memory CD4+ T cells from blood. These receptors were obtained from a young woman in good health.

This chain links TRBV6-1 with TRBJ1-3; 7 bases line up with TRBD1. CDR3 length equals 15 residues. Losses at the gene ends were 7 bases for V and 7 bases for J; bases not matched to a gene: 13. Germline V lookup: CDR1 MNHNS, CDR2 SASEGT. The CDR3 reads CASIVKPGQANTIYF. CDR3 sequence (DNA): TGTGCCAGCATTGTCAAACCTGGACAGGCGAACACCATATATTTT.

This clone has more than one count but fewer than ten. The gene calls are TRBV29-1 and TRBJ2-3; 8 nucleotides match TRBD2. The CDR3 contains 16 residues. CDR1 SQVTM and CDR2 ANQGSEA come from the germline V gene. V was pared by 4 bases and J by 2 bases, with 11 bases of the junction left unmatched. The CDR3 DNA sequence: TGCAGCGTTGCCAGACTAGCGAGGCGGATCACAGATACGCAGTATTTT. Translating gives CSVARLARRITDTQYF.

This clone was counted only a few times. The chain carries TRBV5-6 and TRBJ2-7; 12 bases match TRBD1. The CDR3 contains 16 residues. Germline CDR1 is SGHDT and CDR2 is YYEEEE. The V segment lost 0 bases and the J segment 6 bases; nucleotides outside the gene matches: 7. CDR3 sequence (DNA): TGTGCCAGCAGCTTGGTCGCCGGGACAGGGGGCGTCGAGCAGTACTTC. This gives the protein CASSLVAGTGGVEQYF. The variable domain in full, with the rest retrieved from reference TRBV5-6 and TRBJ2-7, is DAGVTQSPTHLIKTRGQQVTLRCSPKSGHDTVSWYQQALGQGPQFIFQYYEEEERQRGNFPDRFSGHQFPNYSSELNVNALLLGDSALYLCASSLVAGTGGVEQYFGPGTRLTVT.

This clone was found a few times. The chain recombines TRBV6-1 with TRBJ2-7; D possibly corresponds to TRBD1 (5 bases). CDR1 and CDR2 (germline): MNHNS, SASEGT. The CDR3 consists of 14 residues. Trimming took off 5 bases at V and 4 bases at J, with 15 bases between the two ends. CDR3 DNA: TGTGCCAGCAGTAACACAGGAACCACTTACGAGCAGTACTTC. It yields the protein CASSNTGTTYEQYF.

The J gene is TRBJ2-5, the V gene TRBV15, with D possibly TRBD1 on 6 matching bases. The germline V gene has CDR1 LNHNV and CDR2 YYDKDF (reference sequence). With 0 bases removed from V and 3 bases from J, the gap between germline ends came to 8 bases. This CDR3 spans 14 amino acids. The CDR3 sequence is CATSRERGKETQYF. In DNA form, the CDR3 reads TGTGCCACCAGCAGAGAGAGGGGGAAAGAGACCCAGTACTTC. The complete variable domain, with remaining parts taken from reference TRBV15 and TRBJ2-5, reads DAMVIQNPRYQVTQFGKPVTLSCSQTLNHNVMYWYQQKSSQAPKLLFHYYDKDFNNEADTPDNFQSRRPNTSFCFLDIRSPGLGDTAMYLCATSRERGKETQYFGPGTRLLVL.

The CDR3 loop reads CASSNGLAGDNEQFF. The CDR3 nucleotides are TGTGCCAGCTCAAACGGACTAGCGGGAGATAATGAGCAGTTCTTC. The V gene is TRBV18, the J gene TRBJ2-1, with 13 bases fitting TRBD2. J lost 7 bases, V lost 5 bases, and 5 bases had no gene match. CDR3 length: 15 amino acids. Germline V lookup: CDR1 KGHSH, CDR2 LQKENI.

This clone appeared a few times. J is TRBJ2-3 and V is TRBV5-4; the match to TRBD1 covers 11 bases. Germline V gene sequence: CDR1 SGHNT, CDR2 YYREEE (reference sequence). CDR3 length: 14 residues. The trim removed 4 bases at V and 3 bases at J, leaving 1 base unmatched. CDR3 coding DNA: TGTGCCAGCAGCCGGGACAGGGGGACAGATACGCAGTATTTT. This codes for CASSRDRGTDTQYF. The whole variable domain, remainder taken from reference TRBV5-4 and TRBJ2-3, is ETGVTQSPTHLIKTRGQQVTLRCSSQSGHNTVSWYQQALGQGPQFIFQYYREEENGRGNFPPRFSGLQFPNYSSELNVNALELDDSALYLCASSRDRGTDTQYFGPGTRLTVL.